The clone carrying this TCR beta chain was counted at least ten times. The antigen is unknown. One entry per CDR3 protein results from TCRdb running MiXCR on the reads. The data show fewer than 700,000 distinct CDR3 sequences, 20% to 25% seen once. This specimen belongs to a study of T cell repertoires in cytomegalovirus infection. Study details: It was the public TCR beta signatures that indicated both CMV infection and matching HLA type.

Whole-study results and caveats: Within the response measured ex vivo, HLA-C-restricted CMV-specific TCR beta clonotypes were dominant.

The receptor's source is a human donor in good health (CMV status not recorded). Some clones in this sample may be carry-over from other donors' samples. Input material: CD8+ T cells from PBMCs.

CDR3 sequence: CASSLQMSSYNEQFF. The CDR3 region has the DNA TGTGCCAGCAGCTTACAGATGAGCTCCTACAATGAGCAGTTCTTC. This chain connects TRBV7-2 to TRBJ2-1; D gene ambiguous. Germline assignment: CDR1 SGHTA and CDR2 FQGNSA. The V end lost 2 bases, the J end lost 0 bases, and 8 bases lay between the germline ends. The CDR3 is 15 residues long.